The 8 T cell receptor beta chains in this list originate from one sample, sequenced in a study of regulatory T cells in long-lasting Graves disease. Documented time point: newly diagnosed GD, antithyroid drugs for less than 3 months. The TCR library used RNA extracted from PBMCs. For TCR beta, libraries came from iRepertoire HTBI primers and Arm-PCR of CDR3 regions. TCRdb re-called the multiplex PCR reads with MiXCR, one entry per CDR3 protein. The sample records about 470,000 distinct CDR3 sequences, about 15% being singletons. The data were also submitted as part of a second study, on T cells in Graves' hyperthyroidism and ophthalmopathy.

The source material was peripheral blood mononuclear cells (PBMCs), sampled at new diagnosis, from a patient treated with antithyroid drugs. The receptor source for this set is a woman between 25 and 40 years old with Graves disease.

This clonotype was counted many times. V is TRBV5-8 and J is TRBJ1-6, with D unresolved. The CDR3 runs to 14 residues. Looked up from germline, CDR1 is SGHTS and CDR2 is YDEGEE. Between the trimmed V and J ends, which lost 3 bases and 8 bases, there was a span of 12 bases. CDR3 loop: CASSSRTFYSPLHF. The CDR3 DNA reads TGTGCCAGCAGCTCTCGGACGTTTTATTCACCCCTCCACTTT.

This clonotype was seen ten or more times. The chain is built from TRBV20-1 and TRBJ1-1; tentatively, D is TRBD1 (5 bases). CDR1 and CDR2 (germline): DFQATT, SNEGSKA (reference sequence). CDR3 length: 13 amino acids. Between the trimmed V and J ends, which lost 6 bases and 1 base, there was a span of 12 bases. The CDR3 DNA reads as TGCAGTGCGACCCCGACAGAGAACACTGAAGCTTTCTTT. Residues: CSATPTENTEAFF.

This clonotype was detected only a few times. V and J are TRBV11-3 and TRBJ2-5, with 12 bases identical to TRBD2. Germline V gives CDR1 SGHNT, CDR2 YENEEA. The CDR3 is 18 residues long. The V gene end was trimmed by 5 bases and the J gene end by 5 bases; junction bases not matched to a gene: 15. In DNA, the CDR3 is TGTGCCAGCAGCCAGTCCCATCTAGCGGGAGGGCCTGGTGAGACCCAGTACTTC. Protein sequence: CASSQSHLAGGPGETQYF.

Points on this clonotype: A much larger clone sits a single nucleotide away, making a read error possible. The CDR3 end shows no conserved phenylalanine or tryptophan, and so a read error is likely. V usage is TRBV24-1 and J usage is TRBJ2-3; 12 bases are a match to TRBD2. V shed 4 bases, J shed 4 bases, and the junction held 8 bases outside the gene matches. Germline CDR1 and CDR2: KGHDR and SFDVKD. This CDR3 has 17 amino acids. CDR3 in DNA: TGTGCCACCAGTGACCATCTAGCGGGAGGGCTGGCAGATACGCAGTATTCT. Amino acid sequence: CATSDHLAGGLADTQYS.

Concerning this clonotype: Its ends do not fully match the called genes, so a read error is possible. This sequence joins TRBV5-5 and TRBJ2-5; D unclear. In germline, CDR1 is SGHKS, CDR2 YYEKEE (reference sequence). This CDR3 has 14 residues. The CDR3 loop is CASSSRLTQETQYF. For the CDR3, the DNA is TGCGCCAGCAGCTCGAGACTGACTCAAGAGACCCAGTACTTC.

This clonotype was counted a few times. The rearrangement links TRBV27 to TRBJ1-1; D is perhaps TRBD1 (6 bases). CDR1 MNHEY and CDR2 SMNVEV come from the germline V gene (reference sequence). Trimming removed 5 bases at V and 11 bases at J, with 15 bases between. This CDR3 is built from 12 residues. The CDR3 region has the DNA TGTGCCAGCAGTCGAACAGGGCGTGAGGCTTTCTTT. Translating it yields CASSRTGREAFF.

Concerning this clonotype itself: Since a much larger clone is just one base distant, this may be a read error. The V call is TRBV7-3, the J call TRBJ2-3; D may be TRBD2 (6 bases). CDR3 length equals 15 residues. Germline assignment: CDR1 SGHTA and CDR2 FQGTGA. This CDR3 reads CVSSILWDFTDTQYF. CDR3 DNA sequence: TGTGTCAGCAGCATCCTCTGGGACTTCACAGATACGCAGTATTTT.

This clonotype occurred many times. This chain links TRBV12-3 or TRBV12-4 with TRBJ2-2; 10 bases are a match to TRBD2. V shed 2 bases, J shed 4 bases, and the junction held 1 base outside the gene matches. The CDR3 contains 15 residues. The CDR3 protein is CASSLLAGVTGELFF. CDR3 bases: TGTGCCAGCAGTTTACTAGCGGGAGTCACCGGGGAGCTGTTTTTT.